This T cell receptor beta chain was recorded in a study of beta chain features in type 1 diabetes. Study-wide findings and caveats: At VDJ recombination sites, type 1 diabetes patients had fewer insertions and more deleted nucleotides. Shorter templates might be favored by PCR, and equally so in patients and in controls. Patients with Type 1 diabetes showed moderately but significantly shorter TCRB CDR3s in all four CD4+ subsets.

The study reverse transcribed the entire isolated RNA, so it sequenced expressed TCRB transcripts. The protocol was immunoSEQ multiplex PCR, while the TCRdb copy is restricted to in-frame clones and leaves out a portion. In the table there are about 650,000 clones, approximately 13% of which are singletons. This clone was found many times. Antigen specificity is unknown. Averaging approximately 120 mL, one heparinised blood draw was given by each donor. The sequenced sample was naive CD4+ T cells from blood. The receptor was isolated from a man aged 25 to 40 with type 1 diabetes.

The CDR3 DNA is TGTGCCAGCTCCTTTCCACCGAACACCGGGGAGCTGTTTTTT. Its translation is CASSFPPNTGELFF. The genes are TRBV7-9 and TRBJ2-2; no reliable D call. V lost 8 bases to trimming and J lost 0 bases, with 10 bases between them. The germline CDR1 and CDR2 sequences are SEHNR and FQNEAQ (reference sequence). CDR3 size: 14 residues. Full variable domain (remainder filled in from reference TRBV7-9 and TRBJ2-2): DTGVSQNPRHKITKRGQNVTFRCDPISEHNRLYWYRQTLGQGPEFLTYFQNEAQLEKSRLLSDRFSAERPKGSFSTLEIQRTEQGDSAMYLCASSFPPNTGELFFGEGSRLTVL.